These 17 T cell receptor beta chains were all obtained from the same sample, sequenced in a study of cytomegalovirus exposure and HLA in healthy donors. It was with 60 Vbeta and 13 Jbeta primers that the PCR ran. Libraries were prepared by immunoSEQ multiplex PCR; TCRdb keeps only in-frame clonotypes and omits some of them. The repertoire consists of fewer than 150,000 clones, with approximately 80% occurring once and the leading ten covering around 4.9%. The sequenced material came from PBMCs. Receptors originate from a man over 45 in good health and CMV-seropositive.

This chain connects TRBV5-6 to TRBJ2-1; TRBD2 aligns across 9 bases. Germline V gene lookup returns CDR1 SGHDT and CDR2 YYEEEE. This CDR3 is 18 amino acids long. V trimming: 4 bases; J trimming: 3 bases; junction bases outside the gene matches: 14. This CDR3 is CASSPGREGIGIYNEQFF. CDR3 DNA: TGTGCCAGCAGCCCGGGGCGGGAGGGAATAGGGATCTACAATGAGCAGTTCTTC.

The CDR3 spells CASSLQGRVGETQYF. The CDR3 nucleotides are TGCGCCAGCAGCTTGCAGGGTCGGGTGGGGGAGACCCAGTACTTC. The genes are TRBV5-1 and TRBJ2-5; D possibly corresponds to TRBD1 (5 bases). The V and J ends lost 1 base and 5 bases respectively, with 15 bases between them. Germline loops: CDR1 SGHRS, CDR2 YFSETQ. The CDR3 is 15 amino acids.

The chain is built from TRBV7-9 and TRBJ2-2, with D perhaps TRBD1 (5 bases). CDR1 and CDR2 (germline): SEHNR, FQNEAQ (reference sequence). V gave up 5 bases and J gave up 0 bases, with 13 bases separating them. The CDR3 runs 16 residues. CDR3 coding DNA: TGTGCCAGCAGCCGACCACAGGTTACGAACACCGGGGAGCTGTTTTTT. This sequence encodes CASSRPQVTNTGELFF.

This clone has a single count. The CDR3 protein is CASKRSGILYNEQFF. CDR3 DNA: TGTGCCAGTAAGAGGAGCGGGATCCTATACAATGAGCAGTTCTTC. This chain connects TRBV19 to TRBJ2-1; the match to TRBD2 covers 7 bases. V was pared by 7 bases and J by 4 bases, with 10 bases of the junction left unmatched. Germline CDR1 LNHDA, CDR2 SQIVND (reference sequence). This CDR3 has 15 residues.

This clone was observed a single time. The chain has TRBV6-5 and TRBJ1-1; D unclear. The V gene's germline CDR1 is MNHEY and CDR2 SVGAGI. Trimming stripped 8 bases from V and 0 bases from J, with 16 bases between. The CDR3 sequence is 15 residues long. The CDR3 here is CASRDSGLMNTEAFF. CDR3 bases: TGTGCCAGCCGCGATTCAGGTTTGATGAACACTGAAGCTTTCTTT.

The chain has TRBV2 and TRBJ2-5; 7 nucleotides line up with TRBD1. The CDR3 extends over 12 amino acids. Trimming removed 6 bases from V and 5 bases from J; junction bases left unmatched: 3. In germline, CDR1 is SNHLY, CDR2 FYNNEI. The CDR3 is CASRTGYETQYF. Here the CDR3 DNA reads TGTGCCAGCAGGACAGGGTACGAGACCCAGTACTTC.

The V gene is TRBV10-3, the J gene TRBJ1-1; 8 nucleotides line up with TRBD1. The CDR3 covers 15 residues. Germline CDR1 and CDR2: ENHRY and SYGVKD. J lost 5 bases, V lost 5 bases, and 10 bases had no gene match. CDR3 bases: TGTGCCATCAGTCCGTTTGGGACAGGTGGTACTGAAGCTTTCTTT. It encodes CAISPFGTGGTEAFF.

This clone was found once. Other DNA sequences in the same sample also yield this CDR3. The chain carries TRBV6-1 and TRBJ1-6; D is perhaps TRBD1 (6 bases). Germline V CDR1 and CDR2: MNHNS, SASEGT. Trimming left V 7 bases short and J 7 bases short, with 11 bases between. The CDR3 has 13 residues. CDR3 nucleotide sequence: TGTGCCAGCATCCCGGGACAAAATTCACCCCTCCACTTT. Protein: CASIPGQNSPLHF.

The CDR3, as DNA: TGTGCCAGCCGGGGCGGGCTAGCGGCGAACACCGGGGAGCTGTTTTTT. Translating it yields CASRGGLAANTGELFF. J is TRBJ2-2 and V is TRBV7-9, with 7 nucleotides matching TRBD2. With 8 bases clipped from V and 0 bases from J, the junction kept 9 bases outside the gene matches. CDR3 length: 16 amino acids. The V gene's germline CDR1 is SEHNR and CDR2 FQNEAQ (reference sequence).

The chain uses TRBV6-6 and TRBJ2-1; TRBD2 aligns across 14 bases. Germline loops: CDR1 MNHNY, CDR2 SVGAGI (reference sequence). The J segment lost 3 bases and the V segment lost 7 bases, leaving 2 bases of the junction unmatched. This CDR3 spans 15 amino acids. For the CDR3, the DNA is TGTGCCAGCATAGGGACTAGCGGGAGCTACAATGAGCAGTTCTTC. Protein: CASIGTSGSYNEQFF.

V and J are TRBV4-2 and TRBJ2-1; D may be TRBD2 (5 bases). Trimming pared 4 bases from V and 6 bases from J, leaving 16 bases between. This CDR3 is built from 15 residues. The V gene's germline CDR1 is LGHNA and CDR2 YNFKEQ. In DNA, the CDR3 is TGTGCCAGCAGCCGCGCGGGTGAGAGAGGCAATGAGCAGTTCTTC. This gives the protein CASSRAGERGNEQFF.

V usage is TRBV28 and J usage is TRBJ2-2; TRBD1 aligns across 9 bases. The CDR3 has 14 amino acids. The junction had 3 bases not matched to a gene; V was cut back by 5 bases and J by 5 bases. Germline CDR1 is MDHEN and CDR2 is SYDVKM. In nucleotides, the CDR3 is TGTGCCAGCAGTAACAGGGGGCAGACCGGGGAGCTGTTTTTT. This sequence encodes CASSNRGQTGELFF.

In its sample, this clone was seen a few times. This chain connects TRBV13 to TRBJ1-3, with 9 nucleotides matching TRBD1. CDR1 and CDR2 (germline): PRHDT, FYEKMQ (reference sequence). The CDR3 runs to 14 residues. V dropped 5 bases and J dropped 10; count of bases not matched to a gene: 9. The DNA of the CDR3 is TGTGCCAGCAGCCCTCGGGACAGGGAAAGAACCATATATTTT. Its translation is CASSPRDRERTIYF.

The V call is TRBV12-5, the J call TRBJ2-6, with D maybe TRBD1 (6 bases). Germline V lookup: CDR1 LGHNT, CDR2 FRNRAP. V lost 7 bases to trimming and J lost 4 bases, with 14 bases between them. CDR3 length: 15 amino acids. The CDR3 nucleotides are TGTGCTAGTGCCAGATGGGGGCGAGGGGCCAACGTCCTGACTTTC. Translated, it gives CASARWGRGANVLTF.

V usage is TRBV7-6 and J usage is TRBJ1-4; 10 nucleotides agree with TRBD1. The V segment lost 4 bases and the J segment 8 bases; nucleotides outside the gene matches: 10. Germline values: CDR1 SGHVS, CDR2 FNYEAQ. The CDR3 is made up of 16 amino acids. As DNA, the CDR3 is TGTGCCAGCAGCTCTGTCCCGGACAGGGGGAGGGAAAAACTGTTTTTT. This translates into CASSSVPDRGREKLFF.

This chain joins TRBV30 and TRBJ1-6, with 9 nucleotides matching TRBD1. The V gene end was trimmed by 0 bases and the J gene end by 18 bases; junction bases not matched to a gene: 3. Germline loops: CDR1 GTSNPN, CDR2 SVGIG (reference sequence). The CDR3 runs 11 residues. CDR3 residues: CAWSVRDRAHF. The CDR3 DNA sequence: TGTGCCTGGAGTGTACGGGACAGGGCCCACTTT.

The rearrangement uses TRBV9 and TRBJ1-2, with a weak D call TRBD1 (6 bases). CDR3 length: 17 amino acids. Germline CDR1 and CDR2: SGDLS and YYNGEE. The V gene lost 2 bases and the J gene lost 1 base, with 18 bases spanning the gap. CDR3 DNA sequence: TGTGCCAGCAGCGTTGGTACAGGGATCATCAATAACTATGGCTACACCTTC. This sequence encodes CASSVGTGIINNYGYTF.